Listed below are T cell receptor beta chains from one sample, sequenced in a study of Ad26.COV2.S vaccination and SARS-CoV-2 variants. Sequencing used immunoSEQ multiplex PCR; TCRdb keeps in-frame clones, though not all of them. This table has some 480,000 clones, 70% to 90% appearing once. Sequencing used peripheral blood, obtained in a trial of Ad26.COV2.S vaccine versus placebo. Receptor source: a person aged 18-60 years who received the Ad26.COV2.S COVID-19 vaccine or a placebo. Each CDR3 is given with its conserved first and last residue. D genes are given only for firm matches. For some rows the clone size is stated as once, few or many, or as a class when expanded; others skip it.

D gene: TRBD1; V gene: TRBV10-1; J gene: TRBJ1-3; clone size: .; CDR3 DNA: TGCGCCAGCAGGCTCCGGGACAGGGGGGTGGATGGAAACACCATATATTTT; CDR3 protein: CASRLRDRGVDGNTIYF
D gene: .; V gene: TRBV6-5; J gene: TRBJ2-7; clone size: .; CDR3 DNA: TGTGCCACCGTTTACTATACCTACGAGCAGTACTTC; CDR3 protein: CATVYYTYEQYF
D gene: .; V gene: TRBV28; J gene: TRBJ1-5; clone size: .; CDR3 DNA: TGTGCCAGCACCCCAAGTTATCAGCCCCAGCATTTT; CDR3 protein: CASTPSYQPQHF
D gene: .; V gene: TRBV28; J gene: TRBJ1-2; clone size: .; CDR3 DNA: TGTGCCAGCAGTCAGGGGTATGGCTACACCTTC; CDR3 protein: CASSQGYGYTF
D gene: .; V gene: TRBV28; J gene: TRBJ2-7; clone size: .; CDR3 DNA: TGTGCCAGCATGGACGGATCCTACGAGCAGTACTTC; CDR3 protein: CASMDGSYEQYF
D gene: TRBD2; V gene: TRBV6-5; J gene: TRBJ2-5; clone size: .; CDR3 DNA: TGTGCCAGCAGTCACTCACTAGCGGGTCATGGGGAGACCCAGTACTTC; CDR3 protein: CASSHSLAGHGETQYF
D gene: TRBD2; V gene: TRBV30; J gene: TRBJ2-7; clone size: .; CDR3 DNA: TGTGCCTGGAGTCTGGAGCGGGGGACCACCTACGAGCAGTACTTC; CDR3 protein: CAWSLERGTTYEQYF
D gene: .; V gene: TRBV28; J gene: TRBJ1-1; clone size: .; CDR3 DNA: TGTGCCAGCAGTCCCGCTGGCGCAGGGTACACTGAAGCTTTCTTT; CDR3 protein: CASSPAGAGYTEAFF
D gene: .; V gene: TRBV18; J gene: TRBJ1-1; clone size: .; CDR3 DNA: TGTGCCAGCTCACCTACTCCGAACACTGAAGCTTTCTTT; CDR3 protein: CASSPTPNTEAFF
D gene: .; V gene: TRBV29-1; J gene: TRBJ1-2; clone size: .; CDR3 DNA: TGCAGCGTTTCCTCCCCGGGGGGTAATGTGGGCTACACCTTC; CDR3 protein: CSVSSPGGNVGYTF
D gene: .; V gene: TRBV24-1; J gene: TRBJ1-5; clone size: .; CDR3 DNA: TGTGCCACCAGTGAGTCCCAACTGGGTCAGCCCCAGCATTTT; CDR3 protein: CATSESQLGQPQHF
D gene: .; V gene: TRBV5-1; J gene: TRBJ2-5; clone size: .; CDR3 DNA: TGCGCCAGCAGCTTAAAAGAGACCCAGTACTTC; CDR3 protein: CASSLKETQYF
D gene: TRBD1; V gene: TRBV19; J gene: TRBJ2-7; clone size: .; CDR3 DNA: TGTGCCAGTAGTACCACGACAGGGGGCTACGAGCAGTACTTC; CDR3 protein: CASSTTTGGYEQYF
D gene: .; V gene: TRBV6-1; J gene: TRBJ1-2; clone size: once; CDR3 DNA: TGTGCCAGCAGTGAAGCTAGGACGTCGGCCACCGGTAACTATGGCTACACCTTC; CDR3 protein: CASSEARTSATGNYGYTF
D gene: .; V gene: TRBV9; J gene: TRBJ2-5; clone size: .; CDR3 DNA: TGTGCCAGCAGCGTATCGACGGTAAGCGGCCCGCAAGAGACCCAGTACTTC; CDR3 protein: CASSVSTVSGPQETQYF
D gene: .; V gene: TRBV27; J gene: TRBJ2-5; clone size: .; CDR3 DNA: TGTGCCAGCAGTTGGAACGGGGAAGAGACCCAGTACTTC; CDR3 protein: CASSWNGEETQYF
D gene: .; V gene: TRBV6-2/TRBV6-3; J gene: TRBJ2-7; clone size: .; CDR3 DNA: TGTGCCAGCAGCCGCGACAGTTACGAGCAGTACTTC; CDR3 protein: CASSRDSYEQYF
D gene: .; V gene: TRBV4-1; J gene: TRBJ1-5; clone size: .; CDR3 DNA: TGCGCCAGCAGCCAAGGGGGGCTCTGGCCCCAGCATTTT; CDR3 protein: CASSQGGLWPQHF
D gene: TRBD2; V gene: TRBV29-1; J gene: TRBJ2-1; clone size: .; CDR3 DNA: TGCAGCGTTGGAGGGACTAGCGCCTGGAATGAGCAGTTCTTC; CDR3 protein: CSVGGTSAWNEQFF
D gene: .; V gene: TRBV5-4; J gene: TRBJ1-1; clone size: .; CDR3 DNA: TGTGCCAGCAGAGGAAACAGGGTCGGGGACACTGAAGCTTTCTTT; CDR3 protein: CASRGNRVGDTEAFF
D gene: TRBD2; V gene: TRBV10-3; J gene: TRBJ2-7; clone size: .; CDR3 DNA: TGTGCCATCAGTACCAAGCGGGAGGGGACCTACGAGCAGTACTTC; CDR3 protein: CAISTKREGTYEQYF
D gene: TRBD2; V gene: TRBV30; J gene: TRBJ2-1; clone size: .; CDR3 DNA: TGTGCCTTCTATTCAAGACTAGCGGGGTCCTACAATGAGCAGTTCTTC; CDR3 protein: CAFYSRLAGSYNEQFF
D gene: .; V gene: TRBV19; J gene: TRBJ2-3; clone size: .; CDR3 DNA: TGTGCCAGTAGTATCCAGACAAGTTTAACAGATACGCAGTATTTT; CDR3 protein: CASSIQTSLTDTQYF
D gene: .; V gene: TRBV25-1; J gene: TRBJ1-1; clone size: .; CDR3 DNA: TGTGCCAGCAGTGTAGCAGGAACGGGGACTGAAGCTTTCTTT; CDR3 protein: CASSVAGTGTEAFF
D gene: .; V gene: TRBV5-1; J gene: TRBJ1-5; clone size: .; CDR3 DNA: TGCGCCAGCAGCTTGGTTGGGGATAGCAATCAGCCCCAGCATTTT; CDR3 protein: CASSLVGDSNQPQHF
D gene: .; V gene: TRBV15; J gene: TRBJ2-7; clone size: .; CDR3 DNA: TGTGCCACCAGCAGAGCCCTAGACGAGCAGTACTTC; CDR3 protein: CATSRALDEQYF
D gene: TRBD1; V gene: TRBV7-2; J gene: TRBJ1-2; clone size: .; CDR3 DNA: TGTGCCAGCAGCCCACCGGGACAGGGTACAGATGGCTACACCTTC; CDR3 protein: CASSPPGQGTDGYTF
D gene: .; V gene: TRBV5-5; J gene: TRBJ1-5; clone size: .; CDR3 DNA: TGTGCCAGCAGCTTGGTTCAGGGGAGCAATCAGCCCCAGCATTTT; CDR3 protein: CASSLVQGSNQPQHF
D gene: .; V gene: TRBV7-2; J gene: TRBJ2-7; clone size: .; CDR3 DNA: TGTGCCAGCAGCACCCCTCCGCGAAGGAACTCCTACGAGCAGTACTTC; CDR3 protein: CASSTPPRRNSYEQYF
D gene: TRBD2; V gene: TRBV2; J gene: TRBJ2-1; clone size: .; CDR3 DNA: TGTGCCAGCAGTGGCGGGAGTGGGCAGTTCTTC; CDR3 protein: CASSGGSGQFF
D gene: .; V gene: TRBV5-4; J gene: TRBJ2-6; clone size: few; CDR3 DNA: TGTGCCAGCAGCCCTAGTGCTCGTGGGGCCAACGTCCTGACTTTC; CDR3 protein: CASSPSARGANVLTF
D gene: TRBD2; V gene: TRBV12-3/TRBV12-4; J gene: TRBJ2-7; clone size: .; CDR3 DNA: TGTGCCACCTCGCTGGCGGGAGCCTACGAGCAGTACTTC; CDR3 protein: CATSLAGAYEQYF
D gene: TRBD1; V gene: TRBV30; J gene: TRBJ1-5; clone size: few; CDR3 DNA: TGTGCCTGGAGCCCGACAGGGAACCAGCCCCAGCATTTT; CDR3 protein: CAWSPTGNQPQHF
D gene: .; V gene: TRBV28; J gene: TRBJ2-5; clone size: .; CDR3 DNA: TGTGCCAGTCAGGGATGGGGTCTGGAGACCCAGTACTTC; CDR3 protein: CASQGWGLETQYF
D gene: .; V gene: TRBV12-3/TRBV12-4; J gene: TRBJ1-3; clone size: once; CDR3 DNA: TGTGCCAGCAGACGAGGGGGAAACACCATATATTTT; CDR3 protein: CASRRGGNTIYF
D gene: .; V gene: TRBV29-1; J gene: TRBJ1-1; clone size: .; CDR3 DNA: TGCAGCGTTGCTACCAGAGCTAACACTGAAGCTTTCTTT; CDR3 protein: CSVATRANTEAFF
D gene: TRBD1; V gene: TRBV10-3; J gene: TRBJ2-3; clone size: once; CDR3 DNA: TGTGCCATCAGTGCGGGGTTGAGACAGGGGACAGATACGCAGTATTTT; CDR3 protein: CAISAGLRQGTDTQYF
D gene: .; V gene: TRBV28; J gene: TRBJ2-5; clone size: .; CDR3 DNA: TGTGCCAGCAGTTTGTACCAGGGCAGACAAGCGGAGACCCAGTACTTC; CDR3 protein: CASSLYQGRQAETQYF
D gene: .; V gene: TRBV6-2/TRBV6-3; J gene: TRBJ2-6; clone size: once; CDR3 DNA: TGTGCCAGCAGTTACGGGACTGATGGGGCCAACGTCCTGACTTTC; CDR3 protein: CASSYGTDGANVLTF
D gene: TRBD1; V gene: TRBV7-2; J gene: TRBJ2-2; clone size: .; CDR3 DNA: TGTGCCAGCAGCTTGACAGGGGGGAACACCGGGGAGCTGTTTTTT; CDR3 protein: CASSLTGGNTGELFF
D gene: TRBD1; V gene: TRBV29-1; J gene: TRBJ2-1; clone size: .; CDR3 DNA: TGCAGCGTCCAGACAGGGAGCACCTACAATGAGCAGTTCTTC; CDR3 protein: CSVQTGSTYNEQFF
D gene: .; V gene: TRBV7-9; J gene: TRBJ2-2; clone size: .; CDR3 DNA: TGTGCCAGCAGCCCAACAAGGACTCTTAGGACCGGGGAGCTGTTTTTT; CDR3 protein: CASSPTRTLRTGELFF
D gene: .; V gene: TRBV6-1; J gene: TRBJ2-1; clone size: .; CDR3 DNA: TGTGCCAGCAGTGAACGGCCTCGCGACAATGAGCAGTTCTTC; CDR3 protein: CASSERPRDNEQFF
D gene: .; V gene: TRBV19; J gene: TRBJ2-7; clone size: .; CDR3 DNA: TGTGCCAGTAGCGGGACAAGATACGAGCAGTACTTC; CDR3 protein: CASSGTRYEQYF
D gene: TRBD1; V gene: TRBV5-1; J gene: TRBJ1-5; clone size: .; CDR3 DNA: TGCGCCAGCAGCCTAGGGACAGGGGGACATCAGCCCCAGCATTTT; CDR3 protein: CASSLGTGGHQPQHF
D gene: .; V gene: TRBV7-2; J gene: TRBJ1-1; clone size: once; CDR3 DNA: TGTGCCAGCAGCTTAGTTACAGGGAACACTGAAGCTTTCTTT; CDR3 protein: CASSLVTGNTEAFF
D gene: TRBD1; V gene: TRBV6-2/TRBV6-3; J gene: TRBJ1-6; clone size: few; CDR3 DNA: TGTGCCAGCAGTTACCCGACAGGGAGAACTGGATCACCCCTCCACTTT; CDR3 protein: CASSYPTGRTGSPLHF
D gene: TRBD2; V gene: TRBV27; J gene: TRBJ2-3; clone size: .; CDR3 DNA: TGTGCCAGCAGTTTTTTCCCGGGACTAGCGGGAGGGTATTTAGGCACAGATACGCAGTATTTT; CDR3 protein: CASSFFPGLAGGYLGTDTQYF
D gene: .; V gene: TRBV19; J gene: TRBJ1-5; clone size: .; CDR3 DNA: TGTGCCAGTAGTATCGGGCTAGAGCAGCCCCAGCATTTT; CDR3 protein: CASSIGLEQPQHF
D gene: TRBD1; V gene: TRBV4-2; J gene: TRBJ1-4; clone size: .; CDR3 DNA: TGTGCCAGCAGCCAGGACAGGGGTGAAAAACTGTTTTTT; CDR3 protein: CASSQDRGEKLFF
D gene: .; V gene: TRBV7-2; J gene: TRBJ2-3; clone size: .; CDR3 DNA: TGTGCCAGCAGCTCTATATTAGGTAGTGCGCAGTATTTT; CDR3 protein: CASSSILGSAQYF
D gene: .; V gene: TRBV4-2; J gene: TRBJ1-2; clone size: .; CDR3 DNA: TGTGCCAGCAGCCCCGCCTCCTTAGGGGGTGGGTATGGCTACACCTTC; CDR3 protein: CASSPASLGGGYGYTF
D gene: .; V gene: TRBV7-6; J gene: TRBJ2-1; clone size: .; CDR3 DNA: TGTGCCAGCAGCTTAGGACAGTCCCGGGGAGGATTCTACAATGAGCAGTTCTTC; CDR3 protein: CASSLGQSRGGFYNEQFF